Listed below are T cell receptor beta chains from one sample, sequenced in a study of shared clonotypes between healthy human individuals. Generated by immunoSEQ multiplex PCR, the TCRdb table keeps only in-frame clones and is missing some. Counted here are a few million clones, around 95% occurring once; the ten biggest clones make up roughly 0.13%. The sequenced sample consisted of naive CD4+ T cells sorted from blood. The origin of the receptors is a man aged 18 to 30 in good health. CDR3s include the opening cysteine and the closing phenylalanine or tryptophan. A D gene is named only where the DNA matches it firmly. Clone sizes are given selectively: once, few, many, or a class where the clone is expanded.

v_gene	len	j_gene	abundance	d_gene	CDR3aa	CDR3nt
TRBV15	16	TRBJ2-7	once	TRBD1	CATSRGRRQGSYEQYF	TGTGCCACCAGCAGAGGCCGGCGACAGGGGAGCTACGAGCAGTACTTC
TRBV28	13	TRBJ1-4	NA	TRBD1	CASSPTGSEKLFF	TGTGCCAGCAGCCCGACAGGGAGTGAAAAACTGTTTTTT
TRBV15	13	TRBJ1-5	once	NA	CATSRGTYQPQHF	TGTGCCACCAGCAGAGGTACATATCAGCCCCAGCATTTT
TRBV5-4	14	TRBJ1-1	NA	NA	CASSLEYLNTEAFF	TGTGCCAGCAGCTTGGAATACTTGAACACTGAAGCTTTCTTT
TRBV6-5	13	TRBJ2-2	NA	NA	CASRSGFPGELFF	TGTGCCAGCAGATCAGGTTTTCCCGGGGAGCTGTTTTTT
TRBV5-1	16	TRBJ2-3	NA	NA	CASSAGIQGYTDTQYF	TGCGCCAGCAGCGCGGGAATACAGGGGTACACAGATACGCAGTATTTT
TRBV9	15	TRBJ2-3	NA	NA	CASSNRATSTDTQYF	TGTGCCAGCAGCAATCGCGCTACTAGCACAGATACGCAGTATTTT
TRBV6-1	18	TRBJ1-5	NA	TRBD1	CASSEWRQGPYSNQPQHF	TGTGCCAGCAGTGAATGGAGACAGGGACCATATAGCAATCAGCCCCAGCATTTT
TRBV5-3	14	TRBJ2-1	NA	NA	CARSYRDTYNEQFF	TGTGCCAGAAGCTACCGGGACACCTACAATGAGCAGTTCTTC
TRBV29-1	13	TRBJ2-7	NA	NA	CSVGGLFSYEQYF	TGCAGCGTCGGTGGACTATTTTCCTACGAGCAGTACTTC
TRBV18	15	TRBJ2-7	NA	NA	CASSPGARTSYEQYF	TGTGCCAGCTCTCCCGGGGCGCGTACCTCCTACGAGCAGTACTTC
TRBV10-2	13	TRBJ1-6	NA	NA	CASSDGVYTEIHF	TGCGCCAGCAGTGATGGTGTGTACACCGAGATCCACTTT
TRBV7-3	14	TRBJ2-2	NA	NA	CASSLIANTGELFF	TGTGCCAGCAGCTTAATAGCGAACACCGGGGAGCTGTTTTTT
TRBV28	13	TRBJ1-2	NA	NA	CASSSWDFSSYTF	TGTGCCAGCAGTTCATGGGACTTTTCATCGTACACCTTC
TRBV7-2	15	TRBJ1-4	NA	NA	CASSLTVSTNEKLFF	TGTGCCAGCAGCTTAACCGTCTCAACTAATGAAAAACTGTTTTTT
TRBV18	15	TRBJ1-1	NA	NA	CASSPPNRQNTEAFF	TGTGCCAGCTCACCACCGAACAGGCAGAACACTGAAGCTTTCTTT
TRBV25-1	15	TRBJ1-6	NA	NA	CASSESMSGNSPLHF	TGTGCCAGCAGTGAATCGATGTCGGGCAATTCACCCCTCCACTTT
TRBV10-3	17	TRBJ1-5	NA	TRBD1	CAISETGGGDSNQPQHF	TGTGCCATCAGTGAGACAGGGGGCGGGGATAGCAATCAGCCCCAGCATTTT
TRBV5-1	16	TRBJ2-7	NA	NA	CASSLGHGTDPYEQYF	TGCGCCAGCAGCTTGGGCCACGGGACGGACCCCTACGAGCAGTACTTC
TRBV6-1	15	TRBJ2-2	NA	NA	CASSVLSTSEVELFF	TGTGCCAGCAGTGTTCTAAGCACGAGCGAGGTAGAGCTGTTTTTT
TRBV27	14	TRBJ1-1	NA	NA	CASSFGPGNTEAFF	TGTGCCAGCAGTTTCGGTCCGGGAAACACTGAAGCTTTCTTT
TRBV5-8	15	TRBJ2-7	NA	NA	CASSLGGGHGHEQYF	TGTGCCAGCAGCTTGGGAGGAGGACATGGCCACGAGCAGTACTTC
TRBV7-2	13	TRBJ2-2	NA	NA	CASSYQNTGELFF	TGTGCCAGCAGCTACCAAAACACCGGGGAGCTGTTTTTT
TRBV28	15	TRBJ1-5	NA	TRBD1	CASSLWGQGGQPQHF	TGTGCCAGCAGTTTATGGGGACAGGGAGGACAGCCCCAGCATTTT
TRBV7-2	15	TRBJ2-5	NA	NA	CASSRTGANQETQYF	TGTGCCAGCAGCAGAACGGGGGCCAATCAAGAGACCCAGTACTTC
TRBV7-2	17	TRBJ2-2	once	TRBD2	CASSPRGALAGTGELFF	TGTGCCAGCAGCCCGCGGGGGGCCCTGGCTGGAACCGGGGAGCTGTTTTTT
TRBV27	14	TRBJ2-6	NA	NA	CASSLSGRANVLTF	TGTGCCAGCAGTTTAAGCGGTAGGGCCAACGTCCTGACTTTC
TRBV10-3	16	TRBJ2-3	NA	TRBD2	CAISEIPGLATDTQYF	TGTGCCATCAGTGAAATACCGGGACTAGCTACAGATACGCAGTATTTT
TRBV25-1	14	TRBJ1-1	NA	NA	CASSEWEGNTEAFF	TGTGCCAGCAGTGAATGGGAGGGGAACACTGAAGCTTTCTTT
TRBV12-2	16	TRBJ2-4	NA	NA	CASRLVLAGNSDIQYF	TGTGCAAGTCGCTTAGTCCTAGCGGGGAATTCGGACATTCAGTACTTC
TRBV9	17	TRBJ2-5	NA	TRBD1	CASSKGTDPPLQETQYF	TGTGCCAGCAGCAAAGGGACAGACCCCCCGTTGCAAGAGACCCAGTACTTC
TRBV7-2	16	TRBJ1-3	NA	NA	CASSLRRLSSGNTIYF	TGTGCCAGCAGCTTAAGAAGGCTCAGCTCTGGAAACACCATATATTTT
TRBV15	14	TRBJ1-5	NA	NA	CATSRDLRGQPQHF	TGTGCCACCAGCAGAGATCTGCGGGGTCAGCCCCAGCATTTT
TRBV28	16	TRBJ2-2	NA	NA	CASSFAAGVGAGELFF	TGTGCCAGCAGTTTTGCGGCAGGGGTAGGCGCCGGGGAGCTGTTTTTT
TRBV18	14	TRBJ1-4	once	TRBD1	CASSPGQGREKLFF	TGTGCCAGCTCACCGGGACAGGGAAGGGAAAAACTGTTTTTT
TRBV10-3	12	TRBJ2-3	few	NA	CAISEGTDTQYF	TGTGCCATCAGTGAAGGCACAGATACGCAGTATTTT
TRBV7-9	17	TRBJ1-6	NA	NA	CASSLEGPGGINSPLHF	TGTGCCAGCAGCTTAGAAGGGCCGGGAGGTATTAATTCACCCCTCCACTTT
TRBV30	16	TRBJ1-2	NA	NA	CAWSVATGAQIYGYTF	TGTGCCTGGAGTGTCGCTACAGGAGCCCAGATCTATGGCTACACCTTC
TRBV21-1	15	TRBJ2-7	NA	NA	CASSKGTGDRYEQYF	TGTGCCAGCAGCAAAGGGACAGGGGATCGCTACGAGCAGTACTTC
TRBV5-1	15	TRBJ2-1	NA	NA	CASSLEPQTYNEQFF	TGCGCCAGCAGCTTGGAACCGCAGACCTACAATGAGCAGTTCTTC
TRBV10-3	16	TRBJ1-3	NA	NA	CAISEYEYYSGNTIYF	TGTGCCATCAGTGAATATGAGTACTACTCTGGAAACACCATATATTTT